This paragraph reports one T cell receptor (beta chain). Its target is not known. PCR was performed using 60 Vbeta and 13 Jbeta primers. TCRdb's copy holds only in-frame clones and misses some; the assay was immunoSEQ multiplex PCR. Of under 150,000 clones listed, less than 90% were seen once; the top ten hold about 1.6%. CDR3 length: 14 residues. The J segment lost 8 bases and the V segment lost 6 bases, leaving 5 bases of the junction unmatched. Germline V lookup: CDR1 SGHVS, CDR2 FNYEAQ. The source of the sample is a study of cytomegalovirus exposure and HLA in healthy donors. Study-level background: An early release of data contained 75 million to 90 million unique TCRs, which came from HLA-typed donors. Study findings and constraints: Later analysis showed TCR association rates varying by HLA locus, highest for DRB1 and lowest for HLA-C. What TCR beta sequences reportedly achieved was accurate prediction of HLA-A and HLA-B alleles in most subjects. Reported results showed that the classifier diagnosed cytomegalovirus status with high specificity and sensitivity.

The receptor's source is a man aged 40-49 years in good health and CMV-seronegative. The chain employs TRBV7-6 and TRBJ2-1; TRBD2 matches 12 bases. Sequenced material: PBMCs. CDR3: CASSTTSGGYEQFF. CDR3 bases: TGTGCCAGCAGTACCACTAGCGGGGGGTATGAGCAGTTCTTC.